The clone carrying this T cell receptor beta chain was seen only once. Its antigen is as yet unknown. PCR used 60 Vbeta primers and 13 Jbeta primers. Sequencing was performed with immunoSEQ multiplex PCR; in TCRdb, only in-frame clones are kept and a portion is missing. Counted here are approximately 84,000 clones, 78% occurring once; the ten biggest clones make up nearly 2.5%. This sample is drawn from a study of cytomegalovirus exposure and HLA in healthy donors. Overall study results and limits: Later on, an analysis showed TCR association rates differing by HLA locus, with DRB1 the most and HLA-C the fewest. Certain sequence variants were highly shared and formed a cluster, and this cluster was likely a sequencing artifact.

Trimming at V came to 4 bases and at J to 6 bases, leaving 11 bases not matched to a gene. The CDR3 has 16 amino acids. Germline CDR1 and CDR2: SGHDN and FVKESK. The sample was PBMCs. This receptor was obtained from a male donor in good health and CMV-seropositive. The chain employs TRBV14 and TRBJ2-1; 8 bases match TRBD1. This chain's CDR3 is CASSRRQGFLGNEQFF. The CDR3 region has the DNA TGTGCCAGCAGCCGAAGACAGGGGTTTTTAGGCAATGAGCAGTTCTTC.